One and the same sample provided the 31 T cell receptor beta chains below, sequenced in a study of spatial heterogeneity in lung cancer. TCRdb analysed the 5' RACE reads with MiXCR anew, one entry per CDR3 protein. Of more than 2,500 distinct CDR3 sequences listed, roughly 15% were seen once; the top ten hold around 13%. Regarding time point: sample taken at primary tumor resection. Their target antigens are unknown. Findings and limits, study-wide: The number of expanded tumor alpha and beta chains correlated with mutation number.

This specimen was lung tumor tissue, taken at surgery. The receptors derive from a male donor with early-stage non-small cell lung cancer.

This clonotype has a handful of counts. This beta chain is an off-target read within a library intended for alpha chains, so its frequency means little. The chain combines TRBV5-1 with TRBJ1-6; D call uncertain. V was trimmed by 2 bases and J by 10 bases, leaving 10 bases between them. The germline V gene has CDR1 SGHRS and CDR2 YFSETQ. This CDR3 comprises 13 residues. CDR3 coding DNA: TGCGCCAGCAGCTTAGGTGGGGAATCACCCCTCCACTTT. It yields the protein CASSLGGESPLHF.

This clonotype has only a few counts. Because this beta chain is a stray read in a library intended to capture alpha chains, its abundance should not be given much weight. The chain is built from TRBV5-1 and TRBJ2-1; 8 nucleotides align to TRBD1. Germline assignment: CDR1 SGHRS and CDR2 YFSETQ. V shed 3 bases and J 0 bases; nucleotides not matched to a gene: 2. The CDR3 totals 15 residues. The CDR3 nucleotides are TGCGCCAGCAGCTCGACAGGGGCCTCCTACAATGAGCAGTTCTTC. Translating it yields CASSSTGASYNEQFF.

Regarding this clonotype: Little can be read into the size of this beta chain, an off-target read in a library designed for alpha chains. Here the CDR3 DNA reads TGTGCCAGCAGCTTACTAGTCACTAGCGGATACAATGAGCAGTTCTTC. Encoded protein: CASSLLVTSGYNEQFF. This chain joins TRBV7-3 and TRBJ2-1; TRBD2 matches 8 bases. CDR3 size: 16 residues. J was trimmed by 4 bases and V by 2 bases; bases with no gene match: 7. The germline V gene has CDR1 SGHTA and CDR2 FQGTGA.

By proportion, this clonotype is medium-sized. This beta chain was picked up by a library intended for alpha chains and is off target, so its count carries little meaning. CDR3 amino acids: CATSRDLLAGETQYF. The CDR3 DNA reads as TGTGCCACCAGCAGAGACTTACTAGCGGGCGAGACCCAGTACTTC. The V and J genes are TRBV15 and TRBJ2-5; 9 nucleotides line up with TRBD2. Germline-derived CDR1 and CDR2 are LNHNV and YYDKDF (reference sequence). The CDR3 extends over 15 amino acids. J gave up 5 bases and V 0 bases, and 4 bases lay outside the gene matches.

A note on this clonotype: Little can be read into the size of this beta chain, an off-target read in a library designed for alpha chains. V usage is TRBV24-1 and J usage is TRBJ2-1; D not certain. The CDR3 is made up of 13 amino acids. The V gene lost 5 bases and the J gene lost 8 bases, with 12 bases spanning the gap. In germline, CDR1 is KGHDR, CDR2 SFDVKD. In DNA, the CDR3 is TGTGCCACCAGTGTTGGGGTTGGTGATGAGCAGTTCTTC. This sequence encodes CATSVGVGDEQFF.

This clonotype is labeled medium-sized. This beta chain was picked up by a library intended for alpha chains and is off target, so its count carries little meaning. This chain uses TRBV28 with TRBJ2-7; TRBD1 aligns across 8 bases. The CDR3 is made up of 14 amino acids. Losses at the gene ends were 2 bases for V and 6 bases for J; bases not matched to a gene: 6. Germline V gene lookup returns CDR1 MDHEN and CDR2 SYDVKM. CDR3 DNA sequence: TGTGCCAGCAGTTTAGGGACAGGTTGGGGCGAGCAGTACTTC. Translated, it gives CASSLGTGWGEQYF. The whole variable domain, remainder taken from reference TRBV28 and TRBJ2-7, is DVKVTQSSRYLVKRTGEKVFLECVQDMDHENMFWYRQDPGLGLRLIYFSYDVKMKEKGDIPEGYSVSREKKERFSLILESASTNQTSMYLCASSLGTGWGEQYFGPGTRLTVT.

This clonotype was seen only a few times. This beta chain turned up in a library designed for alpha chains; as an off-target read, its abundance says little. The chain is built from TRBV4-3 and TRBJ2-1, with D maybe TRBD1 (6 bases). V gave up 0 bases and J gave up 3 bases, with 12 bases separating them. Looked up from germline, CDR1 is LGHNA and CDR2 is YSLEER. The CDR3 loop spans 16 amino acids. The CDR3 loop reads CASSQESGAFYNEQFF. The DNA of the CDR3 is TGCGCCAGCAGCCAAGAGTCAGGGGCCTTCTACAATGAGCAGTTCTTC.

This clonotype is labeled as medium-sized. This beta chain was picked up by a library intended for alpha chains and is off target, so its count carries little meaning. The J gene is TRBJ2-5, the V gene TRBV7-9; tentatively, D is TRBD1 (6 bases). Germline CDR1 is SEHNR and CDR2 is FQNEAQ (reference sequence). CDR3 length equals 14 residues. Deletions cut 5 bases from V and 3 bases from J, with 13 bases between. CDR3 region: CASSPGTLKETQYF. The CDR3 DNA sequence: TGTGCCAGCAGCCCAGGGACACTAAAAGAGACCCAGTACTTC. Filled out from reference TRBV7-9 and TRBJ2-5, the complete variable domain reads DTGVSQNPRHKITKRGQNVTFRCDPISEHNRLYWYRQTLGQGPEFLTYFQNEAQLEKSRLLSDRFSAERPKGSFSTLEIQRTEQGDSAMYLCASSPGTLKETQYFGPGTRLLVL.

This clonotype qualifies as large. This beta chain represents an off-target read in a library built for alpha chains; its size is of limited meaning. V usage is TRBV4-3 and J usage is TRBJ2-1, with D possibly TRBD1 on 6 matching bases. Germline V lookup: CDR1 LGHNA, CDR2 YSLEER. Between the trimmed V and J ends, which lost 1 base and 9 bases, there was a span of 16 bases. This CDR3 has 15 amino acids. In DNA form, the CDR3 reads TGCGCCAGCAGCCAAGCCTACAGGGAAGGTACTGAGCAGTTCTTC. Residues: CASSQAYREGTEQFF.

Points on this clonotype: A library prepared for alpha chains yielded this beta chain as an off-target read; its size is of little meaning. The CDR3 region has the DNA TGTGCCAGCAGTTCCATCATGGGAAATCAGCCCCAGCATTTT. This codes for CASSSIMGNQPQHF. The chain joins TRBV6-5 to TRBJ1-5, with no clear D. V was trimmed by 4 bases and J by 4 bases, leaving 11 bases between them. Per the germline V gene, CDR1 is MNHEY and CDR2 is SVGAGI. The CDR3 is 14 residues long.

This clonotype is judged medium-sized (0.01 to 0.1%). For a library built for alpha chains, this beta chain is a stray read; little rests on its size. This rearrangement joins TRBV20-1 to TRBJ2-7; no clear D gene. Trimming pared 7 bases from V and 0 bases from J, leaving 7 bases between. Germline V lookup: CDR1 DFQATT, CDR2 SNEGSKA (reference sequence). The CDR3 is 11 amino acids. The CDR3 bases are TGCAGTGTGTCTTACTCCTACGAGCAGTACTTC. This encodes CSVSYSYEQYF.

Comments on this clonotype: This beta chain is a stray read from a library made for alpha chains; its abundance is not meaningful. The CDR3 reads CASSFSLTSGGPSSYNEQFF. Here the CDR3 DNA reads TGTGCCAGCAGTTTCTCACTGACTAGCGGGGGCCCGAGCTCCTACAATGAGCAGTTCTTC. V is TRBV6-6 and J is TRBJ2-1; 12 bases match TRBD2. The germline V gene encodes CDR1 MNHNY and CDR2 SVGAGI (reference sequence). The CDR3 totals 20 residues. J lost 0 bases, V lost 4 bases, and 13 bases had no gene match.

As to this clonotype: Within a library made for alpha chains, this beta chain is off target, and its count is uninformative. V and J are TRBV27 and TRBJ2-3; possible D gene TRBD1, 6 bases. CDR1 is MNHEY, CDR2 SMNVEV, per germline (reference sequence). The CDR3 is 11 residues long. V dropped 9 bases and J dropped 3 bases, with 7 bases sitting between them. The CDR3 DNA reads as TGTGCCAGTCAGGGGACAGATACGCAGTATTTT. Its translation: CASQGTDTQYF.

By its share, this clonotype is large. Found in a library prepared for alpha chains, this beta chain is an off-target read, and its abundance has little meaning. This rearrangement joins TRBV12-3 or TRBV12-4 to TRBJ2-3; TRBD2 is a possible D gene (6 bases). CDR3 length: 15 residues. V was trimmed by 3 bases and J by 2 bases, leaving 12 bases between them. The CDR3 nucleotides are TGTGCCAGCAGTTTTCTTAGCGGAATCACAGATACGCAGTATTTT. It encodes CASSFLSGITDTQYF.

By proportion, this clonotype is medium-sized. Because the library targeted alpha chains, this beta chain is an off-target read whose size means little. This chain uses TRBV5-4 with TRBJ2-7, with a tentative D call TRBD2 (5 bases). CDR3 length: 15 amino acids. Germline V gene data show CDR1 as SGHNT and CDR2 as YYREEE (reference sequence). Trimming took off 3 bases at V and 2 bases at J, with 15 bases between the two ends. The DNA for the CDR3 is TGTGCCAGCAGCTCGGATTGGGAGAGGACCTACGAGCAGTACTTC. This sequence encodes CASSSDWERTYEQYF.

A few counts support this clonotype. This beta chain was picked up by a library intended for alpha chains and is off target, so its count carries little meaning. The genes are TRBV9 and TRBJ2-3; D possibly corresponds to TRBD2 (6 bases). Trimming removed 0 bases at V and 1 base at J, with 9 bases between. Per the germline V gene, CDR1 is SGDLS and CDR2 is YYNGEE. The CDR3 contains 15 residues. In nucleotides, the CDR3 is TGTGCCAGCAGCGTAGGTTTAGCGGGCACAGATACGCAGTATTTT. It yields the protein CASSVGLAGTDTQYF. Full variable domain (rest looked up from reference TRBV9 and TRBJ2-3): DSGVTQTPKHLITATGQRVTLRCSPRSGDLSVYWYQQSLDQGLQFLIQYYNGEERAKGNILERFSAQQFPDLHSELNLSSLELGDSALYFCASSVGLAGTDTQYFGPGTRLTVL.

As to this clonotype: This beta chain appears as a stray read in a library generated for alpha chains; its size is not informative. The chain couples TRBV5-5 to TRBJ2-7; D gene ambiguous. Germline CDR1 is SGHKS and CDR2 is YYEKEE (reference sequence). Trimming took off 3 bases at V and 4 bases at J, with 11 bases between the two ends. CDR3 length: 13 residues. The CDR3 bases are TGTGCCAGCAGCTCCCCCTTGGTGTACGAGCAGTACTTC. Amino acid sequence: CASSSPLVYEQYF.

This clonotype is categorized as large (0.1 to 1%). A read error may account for a junction end that differs from germline. A library made for alpha chains picked up this beta chain off target, so its size means little. The gene calls are TRBV20-1 and TRBJ2-5; D gene uncertain. The CDR3 is made up of 13 amino acids. Germline values: CDR1 DFQATT, CDR2 SNEGSKA (reference sequence). CDR3 sequence: CSAARVLQGTQYF. DNA of the CDR3: TGCAGTGCTGCCCGGGTCCTTCAAGGGACCCAGTACTTC.

This clonotype appeared many times. In a library made to pick up alpha chains, this beta chain is a stray read with a size that means little. The V gene is TRBV11-3, the J gene TRBJ2-1; D is perhaps TRBD2 (6 bases). V lost 4 bases, J lost 4 bases, and 20 bases lay in between. The CDR3 has 17 amino acids. Germline CDR1 reads SGHNT; CDR2 reads YENEEA. The CDR3 sequence: CASSSNFGPSVYNEQFF. The CDR3 DNA is TGTGCCAGCAGCTCCAACTTCGGGCCTAGCGTTTACAATGAGCAGTTCTTC.

This clonotype was counted ten times or more. Being off target in a library aimed at alpha chains, this beta chain has a size of little meaning. The chain recombines TRBV12-3 or TRBV12-4 with TRBJ1-1; D is undetermined. This CDR3 comprises 12 residues. V was shortened by 6 bases and J by 4 bases, with 9 bases between the two germline ends. The CDR3: CASSKKGTEAFF. The CDR3 DNA reads TGTGCCAGCAGCAAAAAGGGCACTGAAGCTTTCTTT.

This clonotype is classed as medium-sized (0.01 to 0.1%). Being off target in a library aimed at alpha chains, this beta chain has a size of little meaning. The chain is built from TRBV7-8 and TRBJ2-5, with D unclear. The CDR3 runs 21 residues. V was trimmed by 2 bases and J by 2 bases, leaving 30 bases between them. Germline lookup yields CDR1 SGHVS and CDR2 FQNEAQ. The DNA of the CDR3 is TGTGCCAGCAGCTTATTCGGGTCGGGTAGGATGAGTCCCCTCAATCAAGAGACCCAGTACTTC. It translates to CASSLFGSGRMSPLNQETQYF.

About this clonotype itself: Since the library was made to target alpha chains, this beta chain is a stray read and its abundance is not meaningful. This chain links TRBV7-6 with TRBJ2-7, with D uncertain. Deletions cut 5 bases from V and 6 bases from J, with 11 bases between. CDR1 is SGHVS, CDR2 FNYEAQ, per germline. The CDR3 is made up of 12 amino acids. The CDR3 sequence is CASSPSAGEQYF. The CDR3 nucleotides are TGTGCCAGCAGCCCTTCAGCCGGCGAGCAGTACTTC. The full variable domain, completed using reference TRBV7-6 and TRBJ2-7, is GAGVSQSPRYKVTKRGQDVALRCDPISGHVSLYWYRQALGQGPEFLTYFNYEAQQDKSGLPNDRFSAERPEGSISTLTIQRTEQRDSAMYRCASSPSAGEQYFGPGTRLTVT.

This clonotype appeared a few times. A library made for alpha chains picked up this beta chain off target, so its size means little. The V gene is TRBV5-6, the J gene TRBJ2-7; 10 bases are shared with TRBD2. V lost 6 bases to trimming and J lost 1 base; unmatched junction nucleotides: 7. The CDR3 spans 15 residues. Per germline, CDR1 SGHDT and CDR2 YYEEEE. This chain's CDR3 is CASTFLAGVSYEQYF. CDR3 in DNA: TGTGCCAGCACATTTCTAGCGGGGGTATCCTACGAGCAGTACTTC.

Regarding this clonotype: As an off-target read in a library built for alpha chains, this beta chain has a frequency of little significance. The V call is TRBV5-1, the J call TRBJ2-2; D gene unclear. Trimming left V 4 bases short and J 0 bases short, with 13 bases between. Germline CDR1 and CDR2: SGHRS and YFSETQ. The CDR3 consists of 16 residues. The CDR3 loop is CASSDTTRSNTGELFF. CDR3 in DNA: TGCGCCAGCAGCGACACCACAAGATCGAACACCGGGGAGCTGTTTTTT.

This clonotype was observed at least ten times. Since the library was made to target alpha chains, this beta chain is a stray read and its abundance is not meaningful. This rearrangement joins TRBV29-1 to TRBJ2-7; TRBD1 aligns across 9 bases. The V and J ends lost 2 bases and 4 bases, in that order; junction bases with no gene match: 12. This CDR3 contains 16 residues. In germline, CDR1 is SQVTM, CDR2 ANQGSEA. The CDR3 sequence is CSVEKLEGQGWYEQYF. In nucleotides, the CDR3 is TGCAGCGTTGAAAAGCTTGAGGGACAGGGATGGTACGAGCAGTACTTC.

This clonotype rates as medium-sized (0.01 to 0.1%). This beta chain is off target for a library built for alpha chains, so its abundance means little. The chain has TRBV6-6 and TRBJ1-5; no definite D call. The V and J ends lost 2 bases and 7 bases respectively, with 15 bases between them. The CDR3 has 15 residues. The V gene's germline CDR1 is MNHNY and CDR2 SVGAGI (reference sequence). This CDR3 is CASSYRPREGQPQHF. CDR3 nucleotides: TGTGCCAGCAGTTACCGGCCCAGAGAGGGACAGCCCCAGCATTTT.

As to this clonotype: The germline gene is not matched at one end of the junction; a read error may be the cause. As an off-target read in a library built for alpha chains, this beta chain has a frequency of little significance. This chain uses TRBV7-7 with TRBJ2-5; 8 bases align to TRBD2. Germline-derived CDR1 and CDR2 are SSHAT and FNYEAQ (reference sequence). The CDR3 has 15 residues. CDR3 sequence: CASSLAGTGRETQYF. In nucleotides, the CDR3 is TGTGCTAGCAGCTTAGCGGGGACCGGTCGTGAGACCCAGTACTTC.

Only a few counts were recorded for this clonotype. As an off-target read in a library built for alpha chains, this beta chain has a frequency of little significance. The CDR3 nucleotides are TGCGCCAGCAGCTTGCTCGCAGGGGATGAGGAAAAACTGTTTTTT. It specifies CASSLLAGDEEKLFF. This chain connects TRBV5-1 to TRBJ1-4; D might be TRBD1 (6 bases). This CDR3 contains 15 residues. Trimming took 1 base from V and 8 from J, leaving 15 bases between them. Germline CDR1 and CDR2: SGHRS and YFSETQ.

Turning to this clonotype: This beta chain is a stray sequence in a library constructed for alpha chains; its clone size is not meaningful. J is TRBJ2-3 and V is TRBV28; D remains unclear. The CDR3 is made up of 12 amino acids. The germline gives CDR1 MDHEN, CDR2 SYDVKM. V was trimmed by 7 bases and J by 4 bases, leaving 9 bases between them. CDR3 in DNA: TGTGCCAGCAACCGAGTAGCAGATACGCAGTATTTT. This codes for CASNRVADTQYF.

This clonotype is medium-sized in the sample. This beta chain is off target for a library built for alpha chains, so its abundance means little. The chain joins TRBV3-1 to TRBJ2-2; D gene uncertain. CDR3 length: 14 amino acids. Germline lookup yields CDR1 LGHDT and CDR2 YNNKEL (reference sequence). The V end was cut by 3 bases, the J end by 5 bases, with 10 bases between. The CDR3 DNA sequence: TGTGCCAGCAGCCATCGGGTCTTGACCGGGGAGCTGTTTTTT. Protein sequence: CASSHRVLTGELFF.

Worth noting for this clonotype: With the library built for alpha chains, this beta chain is off target and its frequency is not meaningful. The chain carries TRBV2 and TRBJ2-1, with D perhaps being TRBD1 or TRBD2 (5 bases each). Trimming left V 5 bases short and J 10 bases short, with 15 bases between. The CDR3 runs to 13 residues. Germline V CDR1 and CDR2: SNHLY, FYNNEI. The CDR3 nucleotides are TGTGCCAGCAGTCTAGATGGGACCCTAGAGCAGTTCTTC. Translating it yields CASSLDGTLEQFF. Supplemented by reference TRBV2 and TRBJ2-1, the full variable domain reads EPEVTQTPSHQVTQMGQEVILRCVPISNHLYFYWYRQILGQKVEFLVSFYNNEISEKSEIFDDQFSVERPDGSNFTLKIRSTKLEDSAMYFCASSLDGTLEQFFGPGTRLTVL.